This T cell receptor (beta chain) was observed in a study of shared clonotypes between healthy human individuals. About the research overall: Three plates each covered CD4 naive and memory; CD8 naive two, CD8 memory one.

As concerns this clone: Antigen specificity is unknown.

Overall study findings and caveats: Larger estimated richness was generally seen in naive subsets than in memory subsets. The expectation was that sequencing depth would affect clonotype sharing among donors.

CD45RO-negative cells were positively selected for CCR7, leaving out terminally differentiated effector memory CD45RA+ cells. The CDR3 is made up of 15 amino acids. CDR1 is SGHNT and CDR2 is YYREEE in the germline V gene (reference sequence). V was clipped by 1 base and J by 5 bases, with 15 bases between them. Clones were sequenced by immunoSEQ multiplex PCR, and TCRdb holds only the in-frame ones, with some missing. The table records about 2 million clones, around 96% of them present only once. The rearrangement uses TRBV5-4 and TRBJ1-2; D is unclear. The sequence was collected from a man between 18 and 35 years old in good health. Material: naive CD8+ T cells sorted from blood. CDR3: CASSLLGLGNYGYTF. The CDR3 DNA follows: TGTGCCAGCAGCTTGCTCGGCTTGGGGAATTATGGCTACACCTTC.